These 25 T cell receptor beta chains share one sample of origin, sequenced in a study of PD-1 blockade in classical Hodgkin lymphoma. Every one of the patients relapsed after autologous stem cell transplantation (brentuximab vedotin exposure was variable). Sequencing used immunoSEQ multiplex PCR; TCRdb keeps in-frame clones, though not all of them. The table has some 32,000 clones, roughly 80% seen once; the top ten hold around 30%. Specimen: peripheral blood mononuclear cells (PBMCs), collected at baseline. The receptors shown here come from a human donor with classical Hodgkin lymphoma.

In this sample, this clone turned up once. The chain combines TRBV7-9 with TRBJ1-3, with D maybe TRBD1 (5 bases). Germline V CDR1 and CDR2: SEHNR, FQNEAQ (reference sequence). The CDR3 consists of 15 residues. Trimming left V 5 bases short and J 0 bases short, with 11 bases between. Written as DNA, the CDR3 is TGTGCCAGCAGCCCCACAGGAGTCTCTGGAAACACCATATATTTT. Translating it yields CASSPTGVSGNTIYF.

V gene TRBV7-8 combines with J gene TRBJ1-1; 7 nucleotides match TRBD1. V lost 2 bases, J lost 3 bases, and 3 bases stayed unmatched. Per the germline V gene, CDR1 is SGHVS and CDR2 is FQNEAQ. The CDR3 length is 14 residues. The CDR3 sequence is CASSLRDSHTEAFF. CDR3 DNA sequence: TGTGCCAGCAGCTTAAGGGACAGCCACACTGAAGCTTTCTTT.

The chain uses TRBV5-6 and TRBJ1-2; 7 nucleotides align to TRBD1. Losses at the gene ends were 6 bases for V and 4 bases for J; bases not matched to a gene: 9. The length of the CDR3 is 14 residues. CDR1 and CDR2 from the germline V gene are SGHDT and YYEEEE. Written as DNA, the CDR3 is TGTGCCAGCACGGAGACAGGGTCGGTCTATGGCTACACCTTC. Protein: CASTETGSVYGYTF.

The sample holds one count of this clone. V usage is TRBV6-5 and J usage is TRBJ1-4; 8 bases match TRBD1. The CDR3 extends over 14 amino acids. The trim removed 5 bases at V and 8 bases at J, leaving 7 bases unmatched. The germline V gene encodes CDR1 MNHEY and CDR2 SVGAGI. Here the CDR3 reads CASSRTGGNEKLFF. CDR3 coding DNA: TGTGCCAGCAGTCGAACAGGGGGAAACGAAAAACTGTTTTTT.

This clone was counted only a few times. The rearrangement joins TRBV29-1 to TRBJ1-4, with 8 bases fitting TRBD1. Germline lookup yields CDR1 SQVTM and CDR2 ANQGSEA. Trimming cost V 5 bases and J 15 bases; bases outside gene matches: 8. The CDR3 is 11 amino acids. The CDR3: CSVKVPGQVFF. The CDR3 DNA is TGCAGCGTTAAGGTTCCGGGACAGGTGTTTTTT.

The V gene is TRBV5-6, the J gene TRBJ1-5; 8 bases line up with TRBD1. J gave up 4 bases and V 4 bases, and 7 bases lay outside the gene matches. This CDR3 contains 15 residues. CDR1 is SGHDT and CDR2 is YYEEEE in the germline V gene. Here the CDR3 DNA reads TGTGCCAGCAGCCGAGAACAGGGGGGAAATCAGCCCCAGCATTTT. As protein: CASSREQGGNQPQHF.

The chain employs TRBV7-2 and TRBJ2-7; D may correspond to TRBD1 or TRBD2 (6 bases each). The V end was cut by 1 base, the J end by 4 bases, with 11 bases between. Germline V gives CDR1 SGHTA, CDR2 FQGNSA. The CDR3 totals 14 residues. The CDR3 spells CASSLVGGPYEQYF. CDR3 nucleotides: TGTGCCAGCAGCTTAGTGGGGGGCCCTTACGAGCAGTACTTC.

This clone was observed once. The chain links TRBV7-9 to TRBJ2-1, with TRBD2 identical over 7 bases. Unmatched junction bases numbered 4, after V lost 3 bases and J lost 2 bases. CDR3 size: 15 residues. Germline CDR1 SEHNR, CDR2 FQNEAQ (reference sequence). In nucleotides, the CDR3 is TGTGCCAGCAGCTTCGGGGGGATGCCCTACAATGAGCAGTTCTTC. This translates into CASSFGGMPYNEQFF. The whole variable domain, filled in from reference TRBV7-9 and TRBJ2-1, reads DTGVSQNPRHKITKRGQNVTFRCDPISEHNRLYWYRQTLGQGPEFLTYFQNEAQLEKSRLLSDRFSAERPKGSFSTLEIQRTEQGDSAMYLCASSFGGMPYNEQFFGPGTRLTVL.

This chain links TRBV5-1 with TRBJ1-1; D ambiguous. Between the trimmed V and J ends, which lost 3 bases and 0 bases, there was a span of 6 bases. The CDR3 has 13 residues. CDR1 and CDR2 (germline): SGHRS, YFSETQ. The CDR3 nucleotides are TGCGCCAGCAGCTCCCAGATGAACACTGAAGCTTTCTTT. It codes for CASSSQMNTEAFF.

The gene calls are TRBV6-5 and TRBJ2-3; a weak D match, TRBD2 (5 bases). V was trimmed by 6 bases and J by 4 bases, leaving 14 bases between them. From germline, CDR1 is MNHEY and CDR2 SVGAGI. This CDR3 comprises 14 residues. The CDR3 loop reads CASRPRGGPDTQYF. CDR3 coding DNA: TGTGCCAGCAGGCCGAGAGGCGGGCCAGATACGCAGTATTTT.

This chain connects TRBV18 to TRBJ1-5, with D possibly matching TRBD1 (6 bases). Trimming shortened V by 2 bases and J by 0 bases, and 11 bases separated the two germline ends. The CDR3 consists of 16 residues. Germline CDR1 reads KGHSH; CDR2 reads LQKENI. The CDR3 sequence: CASSPGGPSSNQPQHF. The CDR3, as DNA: TGTGCCAGCTCACCAGGGGGGCCCTCTAGCAATCAGCCCCAGCATTTT.

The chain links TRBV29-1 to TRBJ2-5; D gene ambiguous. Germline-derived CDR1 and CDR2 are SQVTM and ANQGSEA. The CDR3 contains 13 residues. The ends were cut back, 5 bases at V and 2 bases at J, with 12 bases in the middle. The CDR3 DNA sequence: TGCAGCGTTTCCGCGGTGCAACAAGAGACCCAGTACTTC. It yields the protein CSVSAVQQETQYF.

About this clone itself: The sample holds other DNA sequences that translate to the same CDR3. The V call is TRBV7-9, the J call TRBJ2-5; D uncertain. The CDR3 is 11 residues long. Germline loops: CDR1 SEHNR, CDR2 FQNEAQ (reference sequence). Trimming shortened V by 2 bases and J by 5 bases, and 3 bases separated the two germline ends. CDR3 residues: CASSLIETQYF. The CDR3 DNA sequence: TGTGCCAGCAGCTTAATCGAGACCCAGTACTTC.

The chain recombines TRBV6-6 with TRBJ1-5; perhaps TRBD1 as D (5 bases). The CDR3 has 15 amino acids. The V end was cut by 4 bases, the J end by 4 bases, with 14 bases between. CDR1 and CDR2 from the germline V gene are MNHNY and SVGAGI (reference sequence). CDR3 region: CASSFLTGRNQPQHF. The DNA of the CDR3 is TGTGCCAGCAGTTTTTTAACGGGACGTAATCAGCCCCAGCATTTT.

The CDR3 is CASSHDRGGFEKLFF. For the CDR3, the DNA is TGCGCCAGCAGCCACGACAGGGGGGGGTTTGAAAAACTGTTTTTT. V gene TRBV4-3 combines with J gene TRBJ1-4; the match to TRBD1 covers 9 bases. The CDR3 sequence is 15 residues long. Germline V CDR1 and CDR2: LGHNA, YSLEER. The trim removed 3 bases at V and 7 bases at J, leaving 6 bases unmatched.

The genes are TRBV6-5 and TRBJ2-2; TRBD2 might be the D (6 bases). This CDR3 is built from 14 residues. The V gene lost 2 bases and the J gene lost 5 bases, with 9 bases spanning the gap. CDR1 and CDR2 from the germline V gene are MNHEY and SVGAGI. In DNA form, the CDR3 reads TGTGCCAGCAGTTACGGGGGGAGGACCGGGGAGCTGTTTTTT. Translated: CASSYGGRTGELFF.

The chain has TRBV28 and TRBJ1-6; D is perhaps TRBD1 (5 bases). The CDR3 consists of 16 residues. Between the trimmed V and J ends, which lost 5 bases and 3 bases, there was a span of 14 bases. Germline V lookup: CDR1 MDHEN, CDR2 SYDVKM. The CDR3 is CASSTTGTGYNSPLHF. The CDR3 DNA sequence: TGTGCCAGCAGTACGACCGGGACCGGCTATAATTCACCCCTCCACTTT.

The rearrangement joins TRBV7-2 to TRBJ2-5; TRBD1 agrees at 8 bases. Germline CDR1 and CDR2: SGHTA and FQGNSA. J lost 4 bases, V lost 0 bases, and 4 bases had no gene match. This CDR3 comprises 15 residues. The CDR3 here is CASSLAGTGGETQYF. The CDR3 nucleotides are TGTGCCAGCAGCTTAGCCGGCACAGGGGGAGAGACCCAGTACTTC.

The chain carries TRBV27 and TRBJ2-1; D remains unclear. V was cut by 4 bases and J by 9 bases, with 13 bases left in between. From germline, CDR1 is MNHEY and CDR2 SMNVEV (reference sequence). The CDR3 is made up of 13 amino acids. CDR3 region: CASSSHNYGEQFF. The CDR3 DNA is TGTGCCAGCAGTTCCCATAATTATGGTGAGCAGTTCTTC.

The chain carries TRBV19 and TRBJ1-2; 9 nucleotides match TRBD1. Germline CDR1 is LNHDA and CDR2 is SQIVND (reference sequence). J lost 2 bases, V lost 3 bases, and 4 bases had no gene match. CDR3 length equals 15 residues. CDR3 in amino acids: CASSIAGTGNYGYTF. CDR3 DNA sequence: TGTGCCAGTAGTATCGCCGGGACAGGGAACTATGGCTACACCTTC.

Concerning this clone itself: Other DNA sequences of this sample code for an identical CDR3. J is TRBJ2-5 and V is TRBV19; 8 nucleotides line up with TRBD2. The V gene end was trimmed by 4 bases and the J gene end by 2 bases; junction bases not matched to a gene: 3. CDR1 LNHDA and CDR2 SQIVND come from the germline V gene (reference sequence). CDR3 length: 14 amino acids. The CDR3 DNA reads TGTGCCAGTAGTACTTTAGCGGGGCAAGAGACCCAGTACTTC. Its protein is CASSTLAGQETQYF.

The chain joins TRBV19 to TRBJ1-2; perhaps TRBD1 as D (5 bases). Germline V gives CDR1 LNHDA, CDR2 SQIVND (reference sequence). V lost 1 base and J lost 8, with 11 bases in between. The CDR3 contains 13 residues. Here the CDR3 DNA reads TGTGCCAGTAGTATAGGAAGCAGGGTCGGCTACACCTTC. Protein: CASSIGSRVGYTF.

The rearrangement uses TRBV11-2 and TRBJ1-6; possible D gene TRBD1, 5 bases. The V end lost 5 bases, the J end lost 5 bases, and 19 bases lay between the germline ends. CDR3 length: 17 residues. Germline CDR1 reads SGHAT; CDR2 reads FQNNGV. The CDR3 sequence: CASSPSPGRNDNSPLHF. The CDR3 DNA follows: TGTGCCAGCAGCCCTAGCCCGGGGCGAAACGATAATTCACCCCTCCACTTT.

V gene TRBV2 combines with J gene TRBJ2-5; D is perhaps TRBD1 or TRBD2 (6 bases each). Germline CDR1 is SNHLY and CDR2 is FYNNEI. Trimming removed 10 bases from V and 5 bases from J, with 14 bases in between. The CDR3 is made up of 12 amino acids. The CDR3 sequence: CATSGGSETQYF. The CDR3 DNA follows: TGTGCCACCTCCGGGGGCAGCGAGACCCAGTACTTC.

Here the CDR3 reads CASSIGEAGGAFF. As DNA, the CDR3 is TGTGCCAGTAGTATCGGTGAAGCAGGGGGGGCTTTCTTT. V and J are TRBV19 and TRBJ1-1; 7 nucleotides agree with TRBD1. The V and J ends lost 3 bases and 11 bases, in that order; junction bases with no gene match: 9. This CDR3 comprises 13 residues. Per the germline V gene, CDR1 is LNHDA and CDR2 is SQIVND (reference sequence). The complete variable domain, with remaining parts taken from reference TRBV19 and TRBJ1-1, reads DGGITQSPKYLFRKEGQNVTLSCEQNLNHDAMYWYRQDPGQGLRLIYYSQIVNDFQKGDIAEGYSVSREKKESFPLTVTSAQKNPTAFYLCASSIGEAGGAFFGQGTRLTVV.